This T cell receptor (beta chain) was documented in a study of cytomegalovirus exposure and HLA in healthy donors. Whole-study findings and limits: Highly shared variants forming one cluster were likely a sequencing artifact.

PCR employed 60 Vbeta and 13 Jbeta primers. TCRdb's table, derived via immunoSEQ multiplex PCR, lists solely in-frame clones and lacks some. The sample has around 67,000 clones; 65% to 70% are singletons. On this clone itself: Its antigen remains unidentified.

The CDR3 length is 15 residues. Germline V gene data show CDR1 as LNHDA and CDR2 as SQIVND (reference sequence). Trimming took 6 bases from V and 2 from J; bases not matched to a gene: 6. The TCR originated in a woman in her 30s in good health and CMV-seronegative. The V gene is TRBV19, the J gene TRBJ2-3, with TRBD1 identical over 9 bases. The sample taken for sequencing was PBMCs. In DNA form, the CDR3 reads TGTGCCAGTAGAGAGACAGGGGGACACACAGATACGCAGTATTTT. Amino acid sequence: CASRETGGHTDTQYF.